This TCR beta chain was found in a study of shared clonotypes between healthy human individuals. This clone turned up a few times. This CDR3 region has 13 residues. Per the germline V gene, CDR1 is MNHEY and CDR2 is SVGAGI. V gave up 5 bases and J gave up 11 bases; unmatched junction bases: 9. Profiled with immunoSEQ multiplex PCR; TCRdb holds only in-frame clones, not every one. The data hold fewer than 1.4 million clones, with about 80% observed a single time. What was sequenced was memory CD4+ T cells from PBMCs. The subset here: CD45RA-negative fraction. The gene calls are TRBV6-5 and TRBJ2-5, with 9 bases matching TRBD1. The TCR comes from a young man in good health. Some clones in this sample may be carry-over from other donors' samples. The DNA of the CDR3 is TGTGCCAGCAGTCACAGGGGGCTGAGTGAGCAGTACTTC. Translated, it gives CASSHRGLSEQYF.